Below are 17 T cell receptor beta chains sequenced from a single sample in a study of molecular identifiers for immune sequencing clone quantification. MiXCR was run by TCRdb on the PCR reads, yielding one entry per CDR3 protein. Of hundreds of thousands of distinct CDR3 sequences listed, about a fifth are singletons. The sample comprised naive CD8+ T cells from blood, with Jurkat cell RNA spiked in. Described subset: FACS-sorted CD8+CD4-CCR7+CD45RA+ naive T cells. These receptor sequences come from a human donor in good health. Some libraries in this study had Jurkat cell RNA spiked in.

This clonotype was counted at least ten times. V gene TRBV12-3 or TRBV12-4 combines with J gene TRBJ2-2, with TRBD1 matching 7 bases. The CDR3 has 16 residues. The V and J ends lost 5 bases and 4 bases, in that order; junction bases with no gene match: 10. CDR3 nucleotide sequence: TGTGCCAGCAGTCTGCAGGGGGTCGGAGGCACCGGGGAGCTGTTTTTT. This gives the protein CASSLQGVGGTGELFF.

Worth noting for this clonotype: One base away lies a much larger clone, so this may be a sequencing read error. This chain joins TRBV25-1 and TRBJ2-4; D gene unclear. CDR3 length equals 13 residues. Germline V CDR1 and CDR2: MGHDK, SYGVNS. The chain's CDR3 is CASSTRAKNNQYF. CDR3 bases: TGTGCCAGCAGTACCCGGGCCAAAAACAATCAGTACTTC.

This clonotype turned up a few times. V gene TRBV4-3 combines with J gene TRBJ2-7; the D gene is possibly TRBD1 (5 bases). The CDR3 loop spans 15 amino acids. Germline CDR1 reads LGHNA; CDR2 reads YSLEER. The germline V and J ends were trimmed by 0 bases and 0 bases, with 9 bases remaining between them. CDR3 residues: CASSQDPGFSYEQYF. The CDR3 nucleotides are TGCGCCAGCAGCCAAGATCCAGGGTTCTCCTACGAGCAGTACTTC.

This clonotype showed up just a few times. Germline is not matched at one junction end, which may reflect a read error. The chain is built from TRBV4-3 and TRBJ1-5, with 8 bases aligning to TRBD1. Germline CDR1 is LGHNA and CDR2 is YSLEER. This CDR3 has 16 amino acids. The CDR3 reads CAISQGTGTGPEPQHF. CDR3 bases: TGCGCCATCAGCCAAGGCACCGGGACAGGCCCCGAGCCCCAGCATTTT.

In regard to this clonotype: It may be a read error: a sequence one base away is much more abundant. The chain couples TRBV4-3 to TRBJ2-1; the match to TRBD1 covers 11 bases. This CDR3 has 16 amino acids. Per germline, CDR1 LGHNA and CDR2 YSLEER. The CDR3 is CASSQGTGGSYNERFF. The CDR3 nucleotides read TGCGCCAGCAGCCAAGGGACAGGGGGCTCCTACAATGAGCGGTTCTTC.

This clonotype has a count of ten or more. V gene TRBV7-9 combines with J gene TRBJ1-5; D may be TRBD1 (6 bases). Trimming cost V 2 bases and J 4 bases, with 12 bases left between them. The germline V gene has CDR1 SEHNR and CDR2 FQNEAQ (reference sequence). The length of the CDR3 is 15 residues. As DNA, the CDR3 is TGTGCCAGCAGCTTATGGACAGCGGAAAATCAGCCCCAGCATTTT. Protein sequence: CASSLWTAENQPQHF.

This clonotype was counted between two and nine times. The chain links TRBV6-2 or TRBV6-3 to TRBJ1-5; 8 bases agree with TRBD1. Germline V CDR1 and CDR2: MNHEY, SVGEGT. The J segment lost 0 bases and the V segment lost 5 bases, leaving 9 bases of the junction unmatched. This CDR3 region has 17 residues. The CDR3 sequence: CASSKWTGLYSNQPQHF. The DNA for the CDR3 is TGTGCCAGCAGTAAATGGACAGGGCTCTATAGCAATCAGCCCCAGCATTTT.

This clonotype was counted at least ten times. The J gene is TRBJ2-2, the V gene TRBV5-4; D gene ambiguous. The CDR3 is 12 amino acids. Deletions cut 2 bases from V and 5 bases from J, with 4 bases between. Germline CDR1 reads SGHNT; CDR2 reads YYREEE (reference sequence). The CDR3 coding sequence is TGTGCCAGCAGCTTTCCAACCGGGGAGCTGTTTTTT. Protein: CASSFPTGELFF.

This clonotype was seen ten or more times. This chain joins TRBV30 and TRBJ1-1; 8 bases are a match to TRBD1. The CDR3 runs 15 residues. The trim removed 1 base at V and 1 base at J, leaving 5 bases unmatched. Germline CDR1 is GTSNPN and CDR2 is SVGIG (reference sequence). In nucleotides, the CDR3 is TGTGCCTGGAGTGCGACCGGGACAGGGAACACTGAAGCTTTCTTT. Encoded protein: CAWSATGTGNTEAFF.

Concerning this clonotype: With a much larger clone just one base away, this may be a read error. V and J are TRBV2 and TRBJ1-6; TRBD1 agrees at 7 bases. The CDR3 extends over 16 amino acids. Per germline, CDR1 SNHLY and CDR2 FYNNEI. CDR3 DNA: TGTGCCAGCAGTGCCGGACAGGACTCCTATAGTTCACCCCTCCACTTT. Its translation: CASSAGQDSYSSPLHF. The full variable domain, with the rest looked up from reference TRBV2 and TRBJ1-6, is EPEVTQTPSHQVTQMGQEVILRCVPISNHLYFYWYRQILGQKVEFLVSFYNNEISEKSEIFDDQFSVERPDGSNFTLKIRSTKLEDSAMYFCASSAGQDSYSSPLHFGNGTRLTVT.

This chain's CDR3 is CSARDWAGGTRAGGPGETQYF. CDR3 nucleotides: TGCAGTGCTAGAGATTGGGCAGGAGGGACTAGAGCGGGAGGGCCGGGAGAGACCCAGTACTTC. V gene TRBV20-1 combines with J gene TRBJ2-5, with 10 bases matching TRBD2. Germline CDR1 is DFQATT and CDR2 is SNEGSKA (reference sequence). This CDR3 is built from 21 residues. The V segment lost 0 bases and the J segment 4 bases; nucleotides outside the gene matches: 23.

This rearrangement joins TRBV6-6 to TRBJ2-1; 8 bases match TRBD2. The J segment lost 5 bases and the V segment lost 3 bases, leaving 12 bases of the junction unmatched. Germline CDR1 is MNHNY and CDR2 is SVGAGI (reference sequence). This CDR3 contains 17 residues. The CDR3 loop reads CASSYRISGMIDNEQFF. The CDR3 bases are TGTGCCAGCAGTTATAGAATTAGCGGGATGATCGACAATGAGCAGTTCTTC.

The rearrangement links TRBV11-1 to TRBJ2-3, with TRBD2 matching 9 bases. J was trimmed by 6 bases and V by 2 bases; bases with no gene match: 9. The CDR3 spans 16 residues. The germline V gene has CDR1 SGHAT and CDR2 FQDESV (reference sequence). CDR3 region: CASSLTLAGIEDTQYF. Here the CDR3 DNA reads TGTGCCAGCAGCTTAACCCTAGCGGGAATCGAGGATACGCAGTATTTT.

As to this clonotype: A much larger clone differs by one base, so this may be a read error. The rearrangement links TRBV30 to TRBJ2-2; D remains ambiguous. CDR3 length: 12 amino acids. The germline V gene has CDR1 GTSNPN and CDR2 SVGIG (reference sequence). Trimming took 5 bases from V and 3 from J, leaving 7 bases between them. This CDR3 reads CAWGTYTGELFF. Here the CDR3 DNA reads TGTGCCTGGGGCACTTACACCGGGGAGCTGTTTTTT.

This chain connects TRBV7-2 to TRBJ2-7, with 11 bases fitting TRBD1. Trimming removed 4 bases from V and 4 bases from J; junction bases left unmatched: 3. Germline CDR1 SGHTA, CDR2 FQGNSA. The CDR3 is made up of 14 amino acids. The DNA for the CDR3 is TGTGCCAGCAGCTGGGGACAGGGGGTGTACGAGCAGTACTTC. This gives the protein CASSWGQGVYEQYF.

In regard to this clonotype: This sequence may be a read error, since a much larger clone differs from it by one base. The CDR3 ends on some other residue instead of the conserved phenylalanine or tryptophan, so this is likely a read error. CDR3 sequence (DNA): TGCGCCAGCAGCCAAGACAGGTTCTTAGAGACCCAGTACTCC. As protein: CASSQDRFLETQYS. V and J are TRBV4-3 and TRBJ2-5; no firm D call. V was cut by 0 bases and J by 4 bases, with 9 bases left in between. This CDR3 spans 14 amino acids. The germline V gene encodes CDR1 LGHNA and CDR2 YSLEER.

This clonotype showed up many times. CDR3 amino acids: CASSLGTPGLGVYEQYF. The CDR3 DNA sequence: TGCGCCAGCAGCTTGGGAACTCCGGGACTAGGGGTCTACGAGCAGTACTTC. The V and J genes are TRBV5-1 and TRBJ2-7, with TRBD2 identical over 8 bases. The J segment lost 3 bases and the V segment lost 0 bases, leaving 11 bases of the junction unmatched. The CDR3 has 17 residues. The germline V gene encodes CDR1 SGHRS and CDR2 YFSETQ.